The 20 T cell receptor beta chains reported below all come from one sample, sequenced in a study of OX40 agonist ivuxolimab in advanced cancers. TCRdb's table, derived via immunoSEQ multiplex PCR, lists solely in-frame clones and lacks some. Of about 110,000 clones in the sample, about nine tenths are singletons; the top ten hold approximately 0.52%. Sample: CD4+ or CD8+ T cells sorted from blood, taken in a trial of the OX40 agonist ivuxolimab. Receptors originate from an adult with an advanced solid tumor such as melanoma, head and neck, liver or kidney cancer.

Only one count was recorded for this clone. The chain joins TRBV27 to TRBJ2-7; 7 bases agree with TRBD1. V shed 5 bases and J 3 bases; nucleotides not matched to a gene: 16. CDR1 is MNHEY and CDR2 is SMNVEV in the germline V gene (reference sequence). CDR3 size: 17 residues. The CDR3 coding sequence is TGTGCCAGCAGTCGAAGCCGGCCGGGACAGACAATCTACGAGCAGTACTTC. Translated: CASSRSRPGQTIYEQYF.

The genes are TRBV7-2 and TRBJ1-3; D might be TRBD1 (6 bases). CDR3 length: 15 amino acids. V lost 3 bases and J lost 2, with 11 bases in between. Germline CDR1 is SGHTA and CDR2 is FQGNSA. The CDR3: CASSFAGVAGNTIYF. Written as DNA, the CDR3 is TGTGCCAGCAGCTTCGCAGGGGTTGCTGGAAACACCATATATTTT.

The chain joins TRBV2 to TRBJ2-5; TRBD2 is a possible D gene (5 bases). The CDR3 totals 13 residues. Trimming took 7 bases from V and 5 from J, leaving 14 bases between them. The germline CDR1 and CDR2 sequences are SNHLY and FYNNEI. The CDR3 protein is CASTMLPGETQYF. CDR3 sequence (DNA): TGTGCCAGCACCATGCTCCCGGGGGAGACCCAGTACTTC. Supplemented by reference TRBV2 and TRBJ2-5, the full variable domain reads EPEVTQTPSHQVTQMGQEVILRCVPISNHLYFYWYRQILGQKVEFLVSFYNNEISEKSEIFDDQFSVERPDGSNFTLKIRSTKLEDSAMYFCASTMLPGETQYFGPGTRLLVL.

The chain employs TRBV7-9 and TRBJ1-2; D is unclear. V lost 0 bases to trimming and J lost 8 bases, with 10 bases between them. From germline, CDR1 is SEHNR and CDR2 FQNEAQ (reference sequence). The CDR3 runs 13 residues. CDR3 amino acids: CASSLAHLSGYTF. The CDR3 nucleotides are TGTGCCAGCAGCTTAGCCCACCTCAGCGGCTACACCTTC.

The V call is TRBV28, the J call TRBJ1-5, with 7 nucleotides matching TRBD1. The ends lost 4 bases at V and 1 base at J; junction bases unmatched: 4. CDR1 is MDHEN, CDR2 SYDVKM, per germline. The CDR3 has 15 amino acids. The chain's CDR3 is CASSSGGVSNQPQHF. In DNA, the CDR3 is TGTGCCAGCAGTTCAGGGGGGGTGAGCAATCAGCCCCAGCATTTT.

The V and J genes are TRBV5-1 and TRBJ1-5; D unresolved. This CDR3 has 19 amino acids. Per the germline V gene, CDR1 is SGHRS and CDR2 is YFSETQ. V gave up 0 bases and J gave up 1 base, with 20 bases separating them. The CDR3 region has the DNA TGCGCCAGCAGCTTGGCCGATAGGGATTGGGTTTTCAGCAATCAGCCCCAGCATTTT. Its protein is CASSLADRDWVFSNQPQHF.

The chain is built from TRBV2 and TRBJ2-3; weak D call: TRBD2 (5 bases). With 7 bases removed from V and 8 bases from J, the gap between germline ends came to 10 bases. Germline V gene sequence: CDR1 SNHLY, CDR2 FYNNEI. CDR3 length: 11 residues. The CDR3 coding sequence is TGTGCCAGCAAATATGGAGGTACGCAGTATTTT. Its protein product is CASKYGGTQYF. The variable domain in full, with the rest retrieved from reference TRBV2 and TRBJ2-3, is EPEVTQTPSHQVTQMGQEVILRCVPISNHLYFYWYRQILGQKVEFLVSFYNNEISEKSEIFDDQFSVERPDGSNFTLKIRSTKLEDSAMYFCASKYGGTQYFGPGTRLTVL.

This rearrangement joins TRBV5-4 to TRBJ2-2; D is perhaps TRBD2 (6 bases). CDR3 size: 16 residues. Germline V gene data show CDR1 as SGHNT and CDR2 as YYREEE (reference sequence). The V end lost 1 base, the J end lost 1 base, and 11 bases lay between the germline ends. CDR3 sequence reads: CASSLPAGQNTGELFF. CDR3 in DNA: TGTGCCAGCAGCTTGCCTGCGGGGCAGAACACCGGGGAGCTGTTTTTT.

The CDR3 coding sequence is TGTGCCAGCTCACCAAGGGAGGGGGCCTACGAGCAGTACTTC. As protein: CASSPREGAYEQYF. The gene calls are TRBV18 and TRBJ2-7; D may be TRBD2 (7 bases). Trimming pared 2 bases from V and 2 bases from J, leaving 10 bases between. Germline V gene sequence: CDR1 KGHSH, CDR2 LQKENI. This CDR3 is built from 14 residues.

The V call is TRBV5-1, the J call TRBJ2-3; D might be TRBD2 (5 bases). The V gene's germline CDR1 is SGHRS and CDR2 YFSETQ. Trimming left V 4 bases short and J 6 bases short, with 12 bases between. This CDR3 is built from 13 residues. The CDR3 DNA is TGCGCCAGCAGCCCGGACTCCCTCGATACGCAGTATTTT. Translation: CASSPDSLDTQYF.

This rearrangement joins TRBV19 to TRBJ2-4; TRBD1 agrees at 8 bases. The CDR3 loop spans 14 amino acids. Germline CDR1 reads LNHDA; CDR2 reads SQIVND (reference sequence). J lost 0 bases, V lost 11 bases, and 6 bases had no gene match. The CDR3 DNA is TGTGCCTGTCGGGACAGGCTAGCCAAAAACATTCAGTACTTC. This gives the protein CACRDRLAKNIQYF.

This chain uses TRBV7-9 with TRBJ1-3, with a tentative D call TRBD1 (5 bases). Trimming cost V 6 bases and J 3 bases, with 15 bases left between them. Per germline, CDR1 SEHNR and CDR2 FQNEAQ (reference sequence). This CDR3 spans 15 amino acids. CDR3 bases: TGTGCCAGCAGTCCAGGGTTTACCGGTGGAAACACCATATATTTT. Translated: CASSPGFTGGNTIYF. The whole variable domain, filled in from reference TRBV7-9 and TRBJ1-3, reads DTGVSQNPRHKITKRGQNVTFRCDPISEHNRLYWYRQTLGQGPEFLTYFQNEAQLEKSRLLSDRFSAERPKGSFSTLEIQRTEQGDSAMYLCASSPGFTGGNTIYFGEGSWLTVV.

This chain uses TRBV5-5 with TRBJ1-2, with no clear D. The germline V and J ends were trimmed by 5 bases and 4 bases, with 9 bases remaining between them. Germline lookup yields CDR1 SGHKS and CDR2 YYEKEE (reference sequence). The CDR3 length is 12 residues. The chain's CDR3 is CASSPSIYGYTF. As DNA, the CDR3 is TGTGCCAGCAGTCCTTCGATCTATGGCTACACCTTC.

In its sample, this clone was seen once. This chain connects TRBV9 to TRBJ1-1, with a possible D match to TRBD1 (5 bases). Germline V lookup: CDR1 SGDLS, CDR2 YYNGEE. The CDR3 is made up of 17 amino acids. Trimming left V 0 bases short and J 3 bases short, with 18 bases between. CDR3 nucleotides: TGTGCCAGCAGCGTAGCTACGGTAGGGGCGGTAGACACTGAAGCTTTCTTT. It codes for CASSVATVGAVDTEAFF.

This CDR3 is CASSTSGGSETQYF. Here the CDR3 DNA reads TGTGCCAGCAGTACTAGCGGGGGGTCGGAGACCCAGTACTTC. The chain recombines TRBV28 with TRBJ2-5, with 12 bases lining up with TRBD2. Per germline, CDR1 MDHEN and CDR2 SYDVKM. J gave up 5 bases and V 5 bases, and 3 bases lay outside the gene matches. The CDR3 consists of 14 residues.

The chain has TRBV10-3 and TRBJ2-5, with 8 positions matching TRBD2. CDR3 size: 14 residues. V shed 4 bases and J 5 bases; nucleotides not matched to a gene: 6. CDR1 is ENHRY, CDR2 SYGVKD, per germline. The CDR3 reads CAISGGRGGETQYF. The DNA for the CDR3 is TGTGCCATCAGTGGTGGCCGGGGGGGGGAGACCCAGTACTTC.

V gene TRBV5-1 combines with J gene TRBJ1-2, with 11 bases fitting TRBD1. The CDR3 has 14 residues. Losses at the gene ends were 3 bases for V and 6 bases for J; bases not matched to a gene: 4. In germline, CDR1 is SGHRS, CDR2 YFSETQ. The CDR3 nucleotides read TGCGCCAGCAGCTGGACAGGGGGCGCAAATGGCTACACCTTC. Translation gives CASSWTGGANGYTF.

This clone was observed a single time. The V gene is TRBV18, the J gene TRBJ1-3, with a possible D match to TRBD1 (5 bases). CDR3 length: 16 residues. CDR1 and CDR2 (germline): KGHSH, LQKENI. The V end lost 3 bases, the J end lost 0 bases, and 12 bases lay between the germline ends. The CDR3 nucleotides read TGTGCCAGCTCACCCCCGGGACCGAGCTCTGGAAACACCATATATTTT. Protein product: CASSPPGPSSGNTIYF.

The rearrangement links TRBV28 to TRBJ2-3; no reliable D call. This CDR3 contains 15 residues. The V gene's germline CDR1 is MDHEN and CDR2 SYDVKM. Trimming removed 7 bases at V and 3 bases at J, with 17 bases between. The CDR3 is CASTQKGYGTDTQYF. DNA of the CDR3: TGTGCCAGCACCCAAAAGGGTTACGGGACAGATACGCAGTATTTT.

The J gene is TRBJ2-7, the V gene TRBV18; no clear D. The V gene lost 2 bases and the J gene lost 7 bases, with 15 bases spanning the gap. Germline values: CDR1 KGHSH, CDR2 LQKENI. CDR3 size: 14 residues. DNA of the CDR3: TGTGCCAGCTCACCATACGGTGGTAGTCAAGAGCAGTACTTC. It encodes CASSPYGGSQEQYF.